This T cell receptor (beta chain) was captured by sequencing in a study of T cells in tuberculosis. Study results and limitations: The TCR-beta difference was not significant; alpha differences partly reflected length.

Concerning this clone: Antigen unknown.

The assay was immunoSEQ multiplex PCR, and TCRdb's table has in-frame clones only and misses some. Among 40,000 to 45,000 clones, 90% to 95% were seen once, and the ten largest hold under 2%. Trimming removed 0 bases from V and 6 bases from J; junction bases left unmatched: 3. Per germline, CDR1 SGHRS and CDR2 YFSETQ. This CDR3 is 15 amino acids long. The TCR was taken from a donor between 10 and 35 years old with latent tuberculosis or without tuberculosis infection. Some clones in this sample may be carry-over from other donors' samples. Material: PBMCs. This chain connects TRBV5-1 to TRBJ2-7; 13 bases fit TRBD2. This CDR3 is CASSLARTSGSEQYF. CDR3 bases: TGCGCCAGCAGCTTGGCTAGGACTAGCGGGAGCGAGCAGTACTTC.